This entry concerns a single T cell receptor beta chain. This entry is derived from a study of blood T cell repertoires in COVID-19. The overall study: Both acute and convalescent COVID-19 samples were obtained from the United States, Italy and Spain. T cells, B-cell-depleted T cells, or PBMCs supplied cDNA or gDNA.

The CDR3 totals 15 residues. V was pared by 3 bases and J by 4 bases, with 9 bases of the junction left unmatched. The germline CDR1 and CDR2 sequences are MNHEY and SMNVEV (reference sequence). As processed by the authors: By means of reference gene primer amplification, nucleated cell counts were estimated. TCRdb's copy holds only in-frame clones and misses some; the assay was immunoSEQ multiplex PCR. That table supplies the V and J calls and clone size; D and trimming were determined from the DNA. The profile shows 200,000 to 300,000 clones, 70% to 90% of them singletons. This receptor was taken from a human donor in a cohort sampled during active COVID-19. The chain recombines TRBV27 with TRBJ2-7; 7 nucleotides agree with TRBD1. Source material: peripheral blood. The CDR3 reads CASSFLGQGVYEQYF. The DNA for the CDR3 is TGTGCCAGCAGTTTCCTGGGTCAGGGGGTGTACGAGCAGTACTTC.